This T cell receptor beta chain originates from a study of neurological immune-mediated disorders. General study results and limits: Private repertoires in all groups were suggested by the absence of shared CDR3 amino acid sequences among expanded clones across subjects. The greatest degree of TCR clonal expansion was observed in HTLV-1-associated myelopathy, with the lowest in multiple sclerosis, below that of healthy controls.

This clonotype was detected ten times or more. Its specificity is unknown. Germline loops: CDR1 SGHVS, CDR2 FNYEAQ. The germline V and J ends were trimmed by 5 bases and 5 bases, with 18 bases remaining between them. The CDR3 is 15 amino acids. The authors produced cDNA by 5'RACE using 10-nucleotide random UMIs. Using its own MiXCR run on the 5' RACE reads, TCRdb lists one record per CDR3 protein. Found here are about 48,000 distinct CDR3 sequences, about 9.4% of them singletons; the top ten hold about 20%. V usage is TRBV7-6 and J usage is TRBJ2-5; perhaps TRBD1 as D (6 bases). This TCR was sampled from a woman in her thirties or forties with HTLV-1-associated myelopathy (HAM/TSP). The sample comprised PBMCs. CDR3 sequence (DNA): TGTGCCAGCAGCGCCTCGGGACAATCTCGGGAGACCCAGTACTTC. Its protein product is CASSASGQSRETQYF.